In this sample, the clone carrying this T cell receptor beta chain turned up once. The sample originates from a study of OX40 agonist ivuxolimab in advanced cancers. Background on the study: Ivuxolimab was delivered to patients intravenously every 2 weeks at doses spanning 0.01 to 10 mg/kg. Patients with prior anti-PD-1, anti-PD-L1 or anti-CTLA-4 therapy were eligible; about 41% had some. There were three patients with partial responses, one having hepatocellular carcinoma and two cutaneous melanoma.

TCRdb's table, derived via immunoSEQ multiplex PCR, lists solely in-frame clones and lacks some. The sample includes over 70,000 clones, around 89% of them seen just once. The specimen was CD4+ or CD8+ T cells sorted from blood, collected in a trial of the OX40 agonist ivuxolimab. The sequence was collected from an adult with an advanced solid tumor such as melanoma, head and neck, liver or kidney cancer.

The CDR3 DNA reads TGTGCCAGCAGCCAAGATCTCACCTACGAGCAGTACTTC. It specifies CASSQDLTYEQYF. The J gene is TRBJ2-7, the V gene TRBV14; no clear D. Looked up from germline, CDR1 is SGHDN and CDR2 is FVKESK. The CDR3 is made up of 13 amino acids. The V gene lost 0 bases and the J gene lost 2 bases, with 5 bases spanning the gap.